This T cell receptor (beta chain) emerged from a study of blood T cell repertoires in COVID-19. Repertoires were generated with immunoSEQ multiplex PCR, while TCRdb's copy carries only in-frame clones and drops some. The repertoire consists of around 40,000 clones, with around 86% occurring once and the leading ten covering less than 25%. The CDR3 sequence is 13 residues long. The V gene end was trimmed by 6 bases and the J gene end by 3 bases; junction bases not matched to a gene: 5. Per the germline V gene, CDR1 is MNHEY and CDR2 is SVGAGI. This clonotype was sampled from a man over 45 with active or convalescent COVID-19. Sequences were obtained from peripheral blood. The J gene is TRBJ2-7, the V gene TRBV6-5, with 7 bases identical to TRBD2. In nucleotides, the CDR3 is TGTGCCAGCAGGCGGGAGATAATCTACGAGCAGTACTTC. Translated, it gives CASRREIIYEQYF.